The clone carrying this T cell receptor (beta chain) was recorded a few times. Germline V CDR1 and CDR2: MDHEN, SYDVKM. Trimming took 5 bases from V and 2 from J, leaving 7 bases between them. This CDR3 comprises 12 residues. The data were taken from a study of shared T cell receptors in the human thymus. Profiled with immunoSEQ multiplex PCR; TCRdb holds only in-frame clones, not every one. Of hundreds of thousands of clones in the sample, 88% were seen once. These data were likewise used in another study, on human thymus T cells. As reported in that work: The donors were infants in Finland with congenital heart defects, otherwise immunologically healthy. The study used thymus tissue resected during corrective heart surgery. In thymic and blood repertoires alike, V and J usage looked biased. Related work found strong thymic repertoire overlap between unrelated individuals.

This chain connects TRBV28 to TRBJ2-7; D may be TRBD2 (6 bases). The sequence came from a boy under two years old with a congenital heart defect. Sequencing was performed on thymocytes. The CDR3 sequence is CASSGGAYEQYF. The CDR3 DNA is TGTGCCAGCAGTGGAGGGGCCTACGAGCAGTACTTC.